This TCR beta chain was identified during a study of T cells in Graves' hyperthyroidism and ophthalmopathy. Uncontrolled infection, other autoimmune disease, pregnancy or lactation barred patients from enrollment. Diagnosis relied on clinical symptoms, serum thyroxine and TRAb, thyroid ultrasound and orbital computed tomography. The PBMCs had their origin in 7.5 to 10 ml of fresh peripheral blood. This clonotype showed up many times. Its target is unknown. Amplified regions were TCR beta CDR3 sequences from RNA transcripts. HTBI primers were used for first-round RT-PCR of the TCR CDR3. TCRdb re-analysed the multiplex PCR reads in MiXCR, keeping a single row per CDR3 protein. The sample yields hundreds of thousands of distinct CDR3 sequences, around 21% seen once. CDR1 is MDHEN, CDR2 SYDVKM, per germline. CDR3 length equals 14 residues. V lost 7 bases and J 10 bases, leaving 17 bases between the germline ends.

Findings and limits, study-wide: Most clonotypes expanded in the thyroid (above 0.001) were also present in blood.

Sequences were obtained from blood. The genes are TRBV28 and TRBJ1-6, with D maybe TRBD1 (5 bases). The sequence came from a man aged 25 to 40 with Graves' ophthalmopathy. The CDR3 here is CASTPRTFNSPLHF. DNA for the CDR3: TGTGCCAGCACCCCTAGGACATTTAACTCACCCCTCCACTTT.